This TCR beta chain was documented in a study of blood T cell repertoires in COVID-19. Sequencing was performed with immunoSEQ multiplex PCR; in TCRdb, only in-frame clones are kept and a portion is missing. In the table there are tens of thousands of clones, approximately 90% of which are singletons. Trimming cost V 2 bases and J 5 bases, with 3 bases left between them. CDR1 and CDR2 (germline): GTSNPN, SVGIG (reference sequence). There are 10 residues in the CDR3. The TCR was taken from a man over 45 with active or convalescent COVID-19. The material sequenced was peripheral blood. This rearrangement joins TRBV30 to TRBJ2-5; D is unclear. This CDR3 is CAWSHETQYF. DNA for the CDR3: TGTGCCTGGAGTCATGAGACCCAGTACTTC.